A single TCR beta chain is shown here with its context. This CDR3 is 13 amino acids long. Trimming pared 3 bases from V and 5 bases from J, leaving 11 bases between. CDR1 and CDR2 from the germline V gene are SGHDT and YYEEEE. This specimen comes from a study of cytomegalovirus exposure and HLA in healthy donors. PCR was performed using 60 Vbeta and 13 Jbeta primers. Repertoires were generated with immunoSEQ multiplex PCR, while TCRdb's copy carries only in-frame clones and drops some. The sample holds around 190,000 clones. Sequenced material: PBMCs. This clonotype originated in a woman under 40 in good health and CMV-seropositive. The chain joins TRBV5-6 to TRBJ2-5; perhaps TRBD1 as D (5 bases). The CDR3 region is CASSSVKGETQYF. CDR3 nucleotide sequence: TGTGCCAGCAGCTCCGTCAAGGGGGAGACCCAGTACTTC.